A selection of T cell receptor beta chains follows, all from one sample in a study of CXCR3-negative and CXCR3-positive naive CD8 T cells. One entry per CDR3 protein, without DNA, is what TCRdb gives after re-calling the 5' RACE reads. The sample totals about 94,000 distinct CDR3 sequences; its top ten clones hold 0.5% to 0.6%. Sequencing input: naive CXCR3+ CD8+ T cells from blood. These receptors all come from a human donor in good health. Some clones in this sample may be carry-over from other donors' samples. Both conserved end residues are part of each CDR3.

TRBJ1-5	TRBV6-1	CASSDGAGTQPQHF
TRBJ2-1	TRBV6-2/TRBV6-3	CASSYSNSPGEQFF
TRBJ2-7	TRBV5-6	CASSSFPNEQYF
TRBJ2-7	TRBV28	CASSPTGTTRAYEQYF
TRBJ2-7	TRBV20-1	CSARSWVGGRGPTSNEQYF
TRBJ1-2	TRBV20-1	CSAREFGTGGYGYTF
TRBJ2-3	TRBV28	CASSFSLVPDGQYF
TRBJ2-3	TRBV6-5	CASRAPTSADTQYF
TRBJ1-5	TRBV19	CASSIEDSDQPQHF
TRBJ1-6	TRBV28	CASSLWAGDTYNSPLHF
TRBJ2-5	TRBV20-1	CSARVPRGAETQYF
TRBJ2-1	TRBV5-6	CASSLTPEVSSYNEQFF
TRBJ2-3	TRBV28	CASSPSRGDRDTQYF
TRBJ2-2	TRBV14	CACSQEQGAIAGELFF
TRBJ2-7	TRBV5-1	CASSLEGVPPHYEQYF
TRBJ1-3	TRBV29-1	CSVTQRGAAGNTIYF
TRBJ2-3	TRBV12-3/TRBV12-4	CASSFFRRQITDTQYF
TRBJ1-2	TRBV28	CASSFRGTGYYGYTF
TRBJ2-2	TRBV7-2	CASSLEGTGVNTGELFF
TRBJ2-5	TRBV2	CASSEARSMRETQYF
TRBJ2-7	TRBV7-9	CASSPPVRQEQYF
TRBJ2-2	TRBV28	CASSFVNTGELFF
TRBJ2-5	TRBV2	CASKGGQETQYF
TRBJ1-1	TRBV7-8	CASSLVAAANMNTEAFF
TRBJ2-3	TRBV6-6	CASSYPTEITDTQYF
TRBJ1-4	TRBV6-5	CASSYSTGGDEKLFF
TRBJ2-3	TRBV19	CASMDSGEWTDTQYF
TRBJ1-1	TRBV15	CATSREGRNTEAFF
TRBJ2-7	TRBV20-1	CSMLLPGRYEQYF
TRBJ2-2	TRBV5-4	CASSPDTGELFF
TRBJ1-5	TRBV20-1	CSAPDIYSNQPQHF
TRBJ1-3	TRBV28	CATQPLSRNTIYF
TRBJ1-1	TRBV5-5	CASSFPMGGITEAFF
TRBJ2-6	TRBV20-1	CSARAWDGGSGANVLTF
TRBJ2-1	TRBV6-5	CASSYSEAGFEYNEQFF
TRBJ2-1	TRBV20-1	CSAGGLAGDYNEQFF
TRBJ2-7	TRBV28	CASSTGASTNYEQYF
TRBJ2-1	TRBV14	CASSQEGTSGILGEQFF
TRBJ2-1	TRBV20-1	CSAVSGRDYTEQFF
TRBJ2-1	TRBV7-2	CASSSTYLGSYNEQFF
TRBJ1-1	TRBV7-9	CASSSGQGAGASIVSPAHTEAFF
TRBJ2-1	TRBV3-1	CASSQVGTGHNEQFF
TRBJ2-1	TRBV7-9	CASSDLSGRSYNEQFF
TRBJ2-1	TRBV12-3/TRBV12-4	CASSWNYNEQFF
TRBJ2-7	TRBV29-1	CSVEFSSYEQYF
TRBJ2-7	TRBV7-8	CASSLGTGAYEQYF
TRBJ1-1	TRBV5-5	CASSLAAGSATEAFF
TRBJ2-3	TRBV20-1	CSARVAGTTDTQYF
TRBJ1-2	TRBV29-1	CSVEGLRSFNYGYTF